This T cell receptor (beta chain) originates from a study of vaccination and CD4 T cells after COVID-19. Oncomine TCR Beta short-read sequencing was applied to DNA from cultured CD4+ T cells. TCRdb ran MiXCR on the PCR reads and lists one entry per CDR3 protein. This repertoire shows about 15,000 distinct CDR3 sequences, over 60% found once; its top ten account for under 20%. Noted treatment: approximately nine-day PBMC culture with coronavirus spike peptide pools or control peptides (ViraFEST assay). From germline, CDR1 is DFQATT and CDR2 SNEGSKA (reference sequence). The CDR3 length is 13 residues. V dropped 1 base and J dropped 0 bases, with 6 bases sitting between them. To note about this clonotype: Its matching antigen is unknown.

The chain employs TRBV20-1 and TRBJ2-5; D gene unclear. What was sequenced was CD4+ T cells from blood, cultured in vitro. This TCR came from a human donor who had recovered from COVID-19. CDR3 region: CSARASYQETQYF. The CDR3 DNA sequence: TGCAGTGCTAGAGCGTCATACCAAGAGACCCAGTACTTC.